The source of this T cell receptor (beta chain) is a study of shared clonotypes between healthy human individuals. Findings and limits, study-wide: When compared with the clonotypes that were shared by all four sorted-subset donors, the non-shared clonotypes turned out to have lower generation probabilities. Rarefaction showed that sequencing of sorted subsets was incomplete (despite large depth).

TCRdb's copy holds only in-frame clones and misses some; the assay was immunoSEQ multiplex PCR. Counted here are 110,000 or so clones, about 62% occurring once; the ten biggest clones make up about 26%. This clone was picked up a small number of times. Its antigen is unidentified. The donors, healthy adults who were HIV-negative, had experienced no recent acute infections or vaccinations. Input material: memory CD8+ T cells sorted from blood. Subset in this sample: CD45RO+ cells pooled with CCR7-negative TemRA cells. This receptor was identified in a woman in her twenties or thirties in good health.

The CDR3 DNA sequence: TGTGCCAGCAGTTCTCACCCCCTAGCGGGCCAAGAGACCCAGTACTTC. It yields the protein CASSSHPLAGQETQYF. This chain joins TRBV27 and TRBJ2-5; 8 nucleotides line up with TRBD2. CDR3 length equals 16 residues. Germline trimming cut 4 bases from V and 1 base from J; bases unmatched to any gene: 8. Germline CDR1 MNHEY, CDR2 SMNVEV (reference sequence).